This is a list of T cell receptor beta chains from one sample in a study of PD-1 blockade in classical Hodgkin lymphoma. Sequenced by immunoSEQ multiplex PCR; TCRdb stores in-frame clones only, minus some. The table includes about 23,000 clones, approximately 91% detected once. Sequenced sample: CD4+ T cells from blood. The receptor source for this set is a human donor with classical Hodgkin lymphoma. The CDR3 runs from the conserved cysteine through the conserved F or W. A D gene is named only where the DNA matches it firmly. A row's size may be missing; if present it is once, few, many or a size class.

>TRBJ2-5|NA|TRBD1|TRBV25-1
CASSDPTGGDETQYF
TGTGCCAGCAGTGACCCGACAGGGGGGGACGAGACCCAGTACTTC
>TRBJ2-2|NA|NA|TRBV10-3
CAISERGSTTGELFF
TGTGCCATCAGTGAGCGGGGTAGTACCACCGGGGAGCTGTTTTTT
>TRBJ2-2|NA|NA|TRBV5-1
CASSLVPFTAGNTGELFF
TGCGCCAGCAGCTTGGTGCCATTTACAGCGGGGAACACCGGGGAGCTGTTTTTT
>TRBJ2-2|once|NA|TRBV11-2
CASSLGQVFAGELFF
TGTGCCAGCAGCTTAGGACAGGTATTCGCCGGGGAGCTGTTTTTT
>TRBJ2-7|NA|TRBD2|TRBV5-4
CASSSPDGRGDEQYF
TGTGCCAGCAGCTCCCCTGACGGGAGGGGCGACGAGCAGTACTTC
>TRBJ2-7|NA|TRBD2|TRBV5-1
CASKTSPSPTEQYF
TGCGCCAGCAAGACTAGCCCCTCCCCGACCGAGCAGTACTTC
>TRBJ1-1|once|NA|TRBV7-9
CASSSQGATEAFF
TGTGCCAGCAGCTCACAGGGTGCCACTGAAGCTTTCTTT
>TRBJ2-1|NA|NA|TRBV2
CASRVHGDSYNEQFF
TGTGCCAGCAGGGTCCACGGGGACTCCTACAATGAGCAGTTCTTC
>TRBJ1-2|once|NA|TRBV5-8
CASSPQWDGHGYTF
TGTGCCAGCAGCCCCCAATGGGACGGGCATGGCTACACCTTC
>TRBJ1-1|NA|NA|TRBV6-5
CASSYDSGEAFF
TGTGCCAGCAGTTACGATTCGGGGGAAGCTTTCTTT
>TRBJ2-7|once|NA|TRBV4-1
CASSQDVGTGTRYEQYF
TGCGCCAGCAGCCAAGATGTCGGGACGGGAACTCGTTACGAGCAGTACTTC
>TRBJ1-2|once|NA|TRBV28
CASSPKPNYGYTF
TGTGCCAGCAGTCCCAAGCCTAACTATGGCTACACCTTC